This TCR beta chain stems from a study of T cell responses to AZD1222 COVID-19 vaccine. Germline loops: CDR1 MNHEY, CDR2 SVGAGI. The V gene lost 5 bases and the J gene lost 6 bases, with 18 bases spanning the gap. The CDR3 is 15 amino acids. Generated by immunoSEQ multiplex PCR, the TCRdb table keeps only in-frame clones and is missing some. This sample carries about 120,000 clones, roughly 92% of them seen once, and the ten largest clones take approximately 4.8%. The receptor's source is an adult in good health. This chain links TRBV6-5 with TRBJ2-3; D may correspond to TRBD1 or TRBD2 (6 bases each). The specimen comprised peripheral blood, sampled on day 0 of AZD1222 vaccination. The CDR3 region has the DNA TGTGCCAGCAGTCCGACGACAGGAGGGAGCGATACGCAGTATTTT. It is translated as CASSPTTGGSDTQYF.